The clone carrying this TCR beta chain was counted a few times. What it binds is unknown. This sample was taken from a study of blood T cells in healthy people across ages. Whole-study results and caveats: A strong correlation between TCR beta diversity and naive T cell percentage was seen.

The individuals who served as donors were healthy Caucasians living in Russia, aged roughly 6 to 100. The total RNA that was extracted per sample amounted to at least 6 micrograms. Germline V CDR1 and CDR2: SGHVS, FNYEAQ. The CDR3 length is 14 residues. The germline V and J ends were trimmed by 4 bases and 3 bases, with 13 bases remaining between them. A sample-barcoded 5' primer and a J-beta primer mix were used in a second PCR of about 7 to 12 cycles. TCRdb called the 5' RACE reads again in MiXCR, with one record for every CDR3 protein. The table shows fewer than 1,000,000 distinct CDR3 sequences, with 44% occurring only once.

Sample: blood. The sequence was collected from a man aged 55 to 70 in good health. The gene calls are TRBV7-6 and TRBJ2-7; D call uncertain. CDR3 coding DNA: TGTGCCAGCAGCTCTCTGGCAGGAAACTACGAGCAGTACTTC. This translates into CASSSLAGNYEQYF.